This paragraph reports one TCR beta chain. Generated by immunoSEQ multiplex PCR, the TCRdb table keeps only in-frame clones and is missing some. The repertoire has 60,000 to 75,000 clones, over 85% of them found once; the top ten carry just under 2%. This entry is derived from a study of T cell changes during pregnancy in multiple sclerosis. The CDR3 is 14 residues long. V lost 2 bases and J lost 6, with 12 bases in between. The germline gives CDR1 SGHRS, CDR2 YFSETQ. The receptor's source is a female donor with multiple sclerosis, enrolled in a pregnancy study. The V gene is TRBV5-1, the J gene TRBJ2-1; D unresolved. This sample comprised peripheral blood, obtained in the second trimester of pregnancy. CDR3 sequence reads: CASSLLSRGNEQFF. The CDR3, as DNA: TGCGCCAGCAGCTTACTAAGTAGAGGCAATGAGCAGTTCTTC.